Described below is a single TCR beta chain sequence and its context. The antigen is undetermined. Sequencing used immunoSEQ version 4 in survey mode. The assay was immunoSEQ multiplex PCR, and TCRdb's table has in-frame clones only and misses some. The sample lists 15,000 to 25,000 clones, about four fifths occurring once. The CDR3 is 16 amino acids. V lost 0 bases, J lost 8 bases, and 12 bases stayed unmatched. The germline V gene encodes CDR1 LGHDT and CDR2 YNNKEL (reference sequence). These data come from a study of persistence of HIV-infected CD4 T cells. Stimulation used around 9.1 ug/mL lysate from CMV-infected fibroblasts. CD4+ T cells upregulating both CD40 ligand and CD69 were sorted as responding cells. Donors had CD4+ T cell counts above 400 cells/uL and were CMV-seropositive.

This TCR was recovered from an adult man with HIV who was CMV-seropositive. J is TRBJ2-7 and V is TRBV3-1 (or the pseudogene TRBV3-2); 8 bases line up with TRBD1. Material: CD4+ T cells sorted from PBMCs after roughly 18-hour stimulation, obtained from a patient who received antiretroviral therapy. For the CDR3, the DNA is TGTGCCAGCAGCCAAGAATACGGACAGGGACCAAAGAAGCAGTACTTC. This codes for CASSQEYGQGPKKQYF.